Following are 24 T cell receptor beta chains from one sample sequenced in a study of neurological immune-mediated disorders. TCRdb fed the 5' RACE reads into MiXCR, producing one record per CDR3 protein. The sample includes tens of thousands of distinct CDR3 sequences, approximately 12% seen only once; the top ten take approximately 7%. Specified time point: longitudinal time-point 1 (baseline). Sample: PBMCs. These receptor sequences come from a male donor with HTLV-1-associated myelopathy (HAM/TSP).

This clonotype was observed many times. The rearrangement uses TRBV20-1 and TRBJ1-4, with 11 bases identical to TRBD1. CDR1 and CDR2 (germline): DFQATT, SNEGSKA (reference sequence). The CDR3 totals 13 residues. V was pared by 5 bases and J by 7 bases, with 3 bases of the junction left unmatched. The CDR3 loop reads CSAPDRGLEKLFF. The CDR3 DNA follows: TGCAGTGCTCCGGACAGGGGGCTTGAAAAACTGTTTTTT.

In regard to this clonotype: This may be a read error: a much more frequent sequence differs by one nucleotide. The rearrangement links TRBV4-3 to TRBJ2-1, with D hard to call. The closer fit of TRBJ2-7 to the DNA end suggests the J call may be wrong. The CDR3 is 15 amino acids. Germline CDR1 is LGHNA and CDR2 is YSLEER. The DNA of the CDR3 is TGCGCCAGCAGCCAAGAAAGGACCTACTACAATGAGCAGTACTTC. Translated: CASSQERTYYNEQYF.

This clonotype was detected ten times or more. The V and J genes are TRBV29-1 and TRBJ2-7; 11 nucleotides align to TRBD1. Germline V gene lookup returns CDR1 SQVTM and CDR2 ANQGSEA. The CDR3 is 15 residues long. With 3 bases clipped from V and 5 bases from J, the junction kept 9 bases outside the gene matches. CDR3 coding DNA: TGCAGCGTTGACGCCACGGGACAGGGGGGACACGAGCAGTACTTC. This codes for CSVDATGQGGHEQYF.

This clonotype turned up a few times. This chain connects TRBV6-2 or TRBV6-3 to TRBJ1-1; no definite D call. This CDR3 has 14 amino acids. V shed 2 bases and J shed 10 bases, with 17 bases lying between them. Germline values: CDR1 MNHEY, CDR2 SVGEGT. CDR3 nucleotides: TGTGCCAGCAGTTACGTTCCTCGAGACTCTGCAGCTTTCTTT. Its translation: CASSYVPRDSAAFF.

The table lists this clonotype with many counts. CDR3 sequence (DNA): TGTGCCAGCAGCCCCAGGCAGGGTGTCGATACGCAGTATTTT. Translating it yields CASSPRQGVDTQYF. The rearrangement uses TRBV27 and TRBJ2-3, with a possible D match to TRBD1 (5 bases). The CDR3 sequence is 14 residues long. V shed 6 bases and J shed 6 bases, with 16 bases lying between them. Germline V lookup: CDR1 MNHEY, CDR2 SMNVEV (reference sequence).

This clonotype was recorded many times. The rearrangement links TRBV7-2 to TRBJ2-7; D is possibly TRBD2 (5 bases). V lost 4 bases to trimming and J lost 2 bases, with 12 bases between them. The CDR3 length is 14 residues. Per the germline V gene, CDR1 is SGHTA and CDR2 is FQGNSA. CDR3 loop: CASSWGTGAYEQYF. DNA for the CDR3: TGTGCCAGCAGCTGGGGTACCGGGGCCTACGAGCAGTACTTC.

The sample holds many counts of this clonotype. The chain employs TRBV4-3 and TRBJ1-1; D unresolved. The CDR3 length is 13 residues. V was trimmed by 0 bases and J by 6 bases, leaving 8 bases between them. Germline-derived CDR1 and CDR2 are LGHNA and YSLEER. The CDR3 sequence is CASSQEPRAEAFF. In nucleotides, the CDR3 is TGCGCCAGCAGCCAAGAACCCCGGGCTGAAGCTTTCTTT.

This chain joins TRBV12-3 or TRBV12-4 and TRBJ1-2; weak D call: TRBD1 (5 bases). Deletions cut 2 bases from V and 3 bases from J, with 10 bases between. The CDR3 has 14 amino acids. This CDR3 is CASSLRGSDYGYTF. The DNA of the CDR3 is TGTGCCAGCAGTTTAAGGGGATCGGACTATGGCTACACCTTC.

Ten or more counts support this clonotype. V usage is TRBV7-9 and J usage is TRBJ2-7, with D perhaps matching TRBD2 (5 bases). Germline V gene sequence: CDR1 SEHNR, CDR2 FQNEAQ (reference sequence). This CDR3 comprises 14 residues. Trimming cost V 7 bases and J 0 bases, with 13 bases left between them. CDR3: CASTSRSGSYEQYF. The CDR3 bases are TGTGCCAGCACCTCGAGGAGCGGCTCCTACGAGCAGTACTTC.

In its sample, this clonotype was seen many times. Here the CDR3 reads CASSSSQGGFRTQYF. DNA for the CDR3: TGTGCCAGCAGTTCCTCACAGGGGGGGTTTCGGACCCAGTACTTC. The chain combines TRBV28 with TRBJ2-5; tentative D call: TRBD1 (8 bases). In germline, CDR1 is MDHEN, CDR2 SYDVKM. With 4 bases removed from V and 7 bases from J, the gap between germline ends came to 19 bases. The CDR3 loop spans 15 amino acids. The whole variable domain, filled in from reference TRBV28 and TRBJ2-5, reads DVKVTQSSRYLVKRTGEKVFLECVQDMDHENMFWYRQDPGLGLRLIYFSYDVKMKEKGDIPEGYSVSREKKERFSLILESASTNQTSMYLCASSSSQGGFRTQYFGPGTRLLVL.

The sample holds many counts of this clonotype. This chain joins TRBV15 and TRBJ2-1, with 7 bases identical to TRBD2. This CDR3 is built from 15 residues. CDR1 is LNHNV, CDR2 YYDKDF, per germline (reference sequence). Trimming cost V 0 bases and J 7 bases; bases outside gene matches: 6. For the CDR3, the DNA is TGTGCCACCAGCAGAGATCGGGGGGTTGGAAATGAGCAGTTCTTC. Translated: CATSRDRGVGNEQFF.

This clonotype has a count of ten or more. This rearrangement joins TRBV5-1 to TRBJ1-1, with D perhaps matching TRBD1 (6 bases). Trimming took 1 base from V and 6 from J, leaving 13 bases between them. This CDR3 has 14 residues. In germline, CDR1 is SGHRS, CDR2 YFSETQ. The CDR3 is CASSLQGTVPEAFF. The CDR3 DNA reads as TGCGCCAGCAGCTTGCAGGGGACGGTCCCTGAAGCTTTCTTT. Variable domain in full (rest from reference TRBV5-1 and TRBJ1-1): KAGVTQTPRYLIKTRGQQVTLSCSPISGHRSVSWYQQTPGQGLQFLFEYFSETQRNKGNFPGRFSGRQFSNSRSEMNVSTLELGDSALYLCASSLQGTVPEAFFGQGTRLTVV.

This clonotype was seen many times. The chain has TRBV5-1 and TRBJ2-3; 9 nucleotides line up with TRBD2. The germline CDR1 and CDR2 sequences are SGHRS and YFSETQ. The J segment lost 0 bases and the V segment lost 3 bases, leaving 2 bases of the junction unmatched. The CDR3 spans 15 residues. The CDR3 sequence is CASSSAGGSTDTQYF. The CDR3 DNA reads TGCGCCAGCAGCTCAGCGGGGGGTAGCACAGATACGCAGTATTTT.

This clonotype was seen ten or more times. The chain carries TRBV29-1 and TRBJ1-3; D remains unclear. This CDR3 contains 13 residues. CDR1 is SQVTM, CDR2 ANQGSEA, per germline. Trimming cost V 4 bases and J 0 bases, with 7 bases left between them. This CDR3 reads CSVVWNSGNTIYF. Here the CDR3 DNA reads TGCAGCGTTGTGTGGAACTCTGGAAACACCATATATTTT.

This clonotype has ten or more counts. The chain uses TRBV7-2 and TRBJ2-3; 9 nucleotides agree with TRBD2. With 2 bases clipped from V and 0 bases from J, the junction kept 9 bases outside the gene matches. The CDR3 length is 18 residues. CDR1 is SGHTA, CDR2 FQGNSA, per germline. In DNA, the CDR3 is TGTGCCAGCAGCTTATTATTGGCGGGGGGGACTAGCACAGATACGCAGTATTTT. It codes for CASSLLLAGGTSTDTQYF.

This clonotype was seen repeatedly, ten times or more. CDR3 protein: CASSVGGAEETQYF. The CDR3 bases are TGTGCCAGCAGCGTAGGAGGGGCGGAAGAGACCCAGTACTTC. The gene calls are TRBV9 and TRBJ2-5, with D perhaps being TRBD1 or TRBD2 (5 bases each). The V and J ends lost 0 bases and 3 bases respectively, with 9 bases between them. CDR3 length: 14 residues. CDR1 is SGDLS and CDR2 is YYNGEE in the germline V gene.

This clonotype was seen many times. The chain has TRBV3-1 and TRBJ2-5; 7 bases are shared with TRBD1. V dropped 0 bases and J dropped 5; count of bases not matched to a gene: 6. The CDR3 has 15 residues. Looked up from germline, CDR1 is LGHDT and CDR2 is YNNKEL (reference sequence). In DNA form, the CDR3 reads TGTGCCAGCAGCCAAGATGAAGGGGGCGCGGAGACCCAGTACTTC. It is translated as CASSQDEGGAETQYF.

This clonotype was seen repeatedly, ten times or more. This chain links TRBV7-9 with TRBJ2-7; D possibly corresponds to TRBD2 (6 bases). Trimming took 5 bases from V and 1 from J, leaving 6 bases between them. Germline V gives CDR1 SEHNR, CDR2 FQNEAQ (reference sequence). This CDR3 contains 12 residues. The DNA for the CDR3 is TGTGCCAGCAGCGGGGGGTCCTACGAGCAGTACTTC. This translates into CASSGGSYEQYF.

Many counts were recorded for this clonotype. This chain uses TRBV14 with TRBJ2-2; D gene ambiguous. Germline V gene lookup returns CDR1 SGHDN and CDR2 FVKESK. The length of the CDR3 is 14 residues. The V end lost 1 base, the J end lost 7 bases, and 10 bases lay between the germline ends. CDR3: CASSQALVYGELFF. In DNA form, the CDR3 reads TGTGCCAGCAGCCAAGCTTTGGTTTACGGGGAGCTGTTTTTT.

The sample holds many counts of this clonotype. The chain joins TRBV5-1 to TRBJ2-5; D is perhaps TRBD2 (5 bases). V lost 5 bases and J 4 bases, leaving 12 bases between the germline ends. Per the germline V gene, CDR1 is SGHRS and CDR2 is YFSETQ. The CDR3 has 13 residues. The CDR3 DNA is TGCGCCAGCAGAACCCCCGGGGTAGAGACCCAGTACTTC. Amino acids: CASRTPGVETQYF. The whole variable domain, remainder taken from reference TRBV5-1 and TRBJ2-5, is KAGVTQTPRYLIKTRGQQVTLSCSPISGHRSVSWYQQTPGQGLQFLFEYFSETQRNKGNFPGRFSGRQFSNSRSEMNVSTLELGDSALYLCASRTPGVETQYFGPGTRLLVL.

This clonotype was observed many times. This sequence joins TRBV20-1 and TRBJ1-1; D ambiguous. Germline CDR1 is DFQATT and CDR2 is SNEGSKA (reference sequence). The CDR3 loop spans 15 amino acids. The V end was cut by 0 bases, the J end by 0 bases, with 11 bases between. Here the CDR3 reads CSARDPSILNTEAFF. CDR3 nucleotide sequence: TGCAGTGCTAGAGACCCAAGCATCTTGAACACTGAAGCTTTCTTT.

This clonotype was picked up a small number of times. The chain is built from TRBV20-1 and TRBJ1-2, with no clear D. Germline V gene data show CDR1 as DFQATT and CDR2 as SNEGSKA (reference sequence). The CDR3 spans 15 residues. Deletions cut 3 bases from V and 2 bases from J, with 16 bases between. Written as DNA, the CDR3 is TGCAGTGCTAGGGGAATCCGACCAAACAACTATGGCTACACCTTC. Translation gives CSARGIRPNNYGYTF.

There are a few counts of this clonotype. V and J are TRBV9 and TRBJ2-5; 10 nucleotides align to TRBD2. Germline lookup yields CDR1 SGDLS and CDR2 YYNGEE. The CDR3 consists of 16 residues. The V segment lost 2 bases and the J segment 3 bases; nucleotides outside the gene matches: 7. The CDR3 sequence is CASSVNTLAGEETQYF. The CDR3, as DNA: TGTGCCAGCAGCGTCAATACCCTAGCGGGGGAAGAGACCCAGTACTTC.

This clonotype was found many times. This chain links TRBV5-1 with TRBJ2-3; D tentatively reads TRBD1 or TRBD2 (5 bases each). Trimming removed 1 base at V and 0 bases at J, with 9 bases between. This CDR3 is 15 amino acids long. The germline V gene encodes CDR1 SGHRS and CDR2 YFSETQ. This CDR3 reads CASSLLGDSTDTQYF. CDR3 sequence (DNA): TGCGCCAGCAGCTTGTTGGGGGACAGCACAGATACGCAGTATTTT.